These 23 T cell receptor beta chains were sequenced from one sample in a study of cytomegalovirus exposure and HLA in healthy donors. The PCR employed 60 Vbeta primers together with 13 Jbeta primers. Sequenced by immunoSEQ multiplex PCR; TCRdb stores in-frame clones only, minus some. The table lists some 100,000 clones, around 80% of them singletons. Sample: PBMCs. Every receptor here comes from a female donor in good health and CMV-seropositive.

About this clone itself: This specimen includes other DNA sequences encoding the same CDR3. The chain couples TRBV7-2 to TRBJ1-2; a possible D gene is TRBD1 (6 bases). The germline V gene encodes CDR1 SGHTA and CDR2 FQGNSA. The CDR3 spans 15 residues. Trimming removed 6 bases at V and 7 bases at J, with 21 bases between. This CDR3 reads CASSSTNTGSGGYTF. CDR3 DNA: TGTGCCAGCAGTTCCACCAATACAGGGTCTGGTGGCTACACCTTC.

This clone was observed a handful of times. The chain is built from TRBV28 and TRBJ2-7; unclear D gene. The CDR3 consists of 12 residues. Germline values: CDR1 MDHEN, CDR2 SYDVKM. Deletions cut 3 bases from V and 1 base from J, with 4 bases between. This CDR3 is CASSFSSYEQYF. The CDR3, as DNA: TGTGCCAGCAGTTTTTCGTCCTACGAGCAGTACTTC.

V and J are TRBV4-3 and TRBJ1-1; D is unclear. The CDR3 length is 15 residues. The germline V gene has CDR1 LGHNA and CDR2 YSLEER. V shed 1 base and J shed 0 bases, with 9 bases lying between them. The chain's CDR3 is CASSQGRVLNTEAFF. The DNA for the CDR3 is TGCGCCAGCAGCCAAGGCCGGGTGTTGAACACTGAAGCTTTCTTT.

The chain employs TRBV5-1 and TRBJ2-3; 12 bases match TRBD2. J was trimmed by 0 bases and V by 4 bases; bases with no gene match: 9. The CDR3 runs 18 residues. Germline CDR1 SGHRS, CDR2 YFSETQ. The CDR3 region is CASSVPGLAGPSTDTQYF. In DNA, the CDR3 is TGCGCCAGCAGCGTACCGGGACTAGCGGGCCCTAGCACAGATACGCAGTATTTT.

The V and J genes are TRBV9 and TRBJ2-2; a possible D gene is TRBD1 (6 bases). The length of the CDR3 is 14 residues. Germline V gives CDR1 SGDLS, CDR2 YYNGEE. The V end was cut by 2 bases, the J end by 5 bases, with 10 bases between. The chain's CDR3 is CASSVQTGTGELFF. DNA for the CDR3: TGTGCCAGCAGCGTCCAGACAGGTACCGGGGAGCTGTTTTTT.

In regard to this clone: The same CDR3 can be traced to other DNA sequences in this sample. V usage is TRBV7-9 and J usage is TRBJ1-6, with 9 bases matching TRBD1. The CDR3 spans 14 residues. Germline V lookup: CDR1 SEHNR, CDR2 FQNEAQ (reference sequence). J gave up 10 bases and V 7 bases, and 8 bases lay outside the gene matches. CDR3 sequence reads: CASTPGQGNSPLHF. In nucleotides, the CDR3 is TGTGCCAGCACCCCGGGACAGGGTAACTCACCCCTCCACTTT.

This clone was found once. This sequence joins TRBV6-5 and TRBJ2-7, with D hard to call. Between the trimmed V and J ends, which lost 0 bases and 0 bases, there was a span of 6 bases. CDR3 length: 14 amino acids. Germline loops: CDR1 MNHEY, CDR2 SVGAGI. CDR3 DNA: TGTGCCAGCAGTTACTCTTATAGCTCCTACGAGCAGTACTTC. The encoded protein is CASSYSYSSYEQYF.

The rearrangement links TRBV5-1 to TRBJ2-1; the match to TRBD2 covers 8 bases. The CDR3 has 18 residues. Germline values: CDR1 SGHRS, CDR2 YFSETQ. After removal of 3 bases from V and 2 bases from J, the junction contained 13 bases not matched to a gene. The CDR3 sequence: CASSSSTGLAKAYNEQFF. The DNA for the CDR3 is TGCGCCAGCAGCTCCTCTACCGGACTAGCCAAAGCCTACAATGAGCAGTTCTTC.

The CDR3 sequence: CASSLWRIGTASSTDTQYF. The CDR3 DNA is TGCGCCAGCAGCTTGTGGCGGATCGGGACAGCATCTAGCACAGATACGCAGTATTTT. The chain employs TRBV5-1 and TRBJ2-3; 7 bases are a match to TRBD1. With 1 base clipped from V and 0 bases from J, the junction kept 14 bases outside the gene matches. This CDR3 region has 19 residues. Germline lookup yields CDR1 SGHRS and CDR2 YFSETQ.

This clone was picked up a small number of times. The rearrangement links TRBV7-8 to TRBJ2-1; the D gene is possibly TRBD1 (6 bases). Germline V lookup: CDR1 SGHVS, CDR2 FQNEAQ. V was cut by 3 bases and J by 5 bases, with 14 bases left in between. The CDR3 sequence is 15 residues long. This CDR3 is CASSLNRAFDNEQFF. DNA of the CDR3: TGTGCCAGCAGCTTGAACAGGGCGTTTGACAATGAGCAGTTCTTC.

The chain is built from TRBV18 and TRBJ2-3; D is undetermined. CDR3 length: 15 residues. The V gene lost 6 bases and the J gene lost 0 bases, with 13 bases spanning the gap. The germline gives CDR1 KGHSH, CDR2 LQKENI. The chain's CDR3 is CASSLEYPSTDTQYF. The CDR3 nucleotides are TGTGCCAGCTCCCTAGAGTATCCTAGCACAGATACGCAGTATTTT.

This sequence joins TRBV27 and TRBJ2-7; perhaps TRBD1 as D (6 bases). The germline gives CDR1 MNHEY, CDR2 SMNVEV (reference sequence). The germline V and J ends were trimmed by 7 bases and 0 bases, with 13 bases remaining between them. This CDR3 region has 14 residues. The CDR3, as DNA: TGTGCCAGCAAAAGGACAGCTAGCTCCTACGAGCAGTACTTC. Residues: CASKRTASSYEQYF.

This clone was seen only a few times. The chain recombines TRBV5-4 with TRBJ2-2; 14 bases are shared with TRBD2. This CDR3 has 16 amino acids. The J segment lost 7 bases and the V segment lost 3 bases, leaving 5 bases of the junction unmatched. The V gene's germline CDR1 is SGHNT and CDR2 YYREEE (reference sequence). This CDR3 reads CASSSGTSGGGGELFF. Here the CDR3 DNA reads TGTGCCAGCAGCTCCGGGACTAGCGGGGGTGGCGGGGAGCTGTTTTTT.

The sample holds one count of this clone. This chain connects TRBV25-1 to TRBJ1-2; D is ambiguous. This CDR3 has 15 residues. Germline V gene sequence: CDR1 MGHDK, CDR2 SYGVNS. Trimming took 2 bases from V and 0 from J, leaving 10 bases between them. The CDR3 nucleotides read TGTGCCAGCAGTGAAAGATACCCAGCTAACTATGGCTACACCTTC. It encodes CASSERYPANYGYTF.

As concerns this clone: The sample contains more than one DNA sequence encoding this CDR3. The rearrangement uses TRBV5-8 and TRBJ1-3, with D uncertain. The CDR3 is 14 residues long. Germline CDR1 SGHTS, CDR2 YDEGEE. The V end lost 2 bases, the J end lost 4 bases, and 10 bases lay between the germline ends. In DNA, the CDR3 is TGTGCCAGCAGCTTCGGGAGGGCCGGAAACACCATATATTTT. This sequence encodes CASSFGRAGNTIYF. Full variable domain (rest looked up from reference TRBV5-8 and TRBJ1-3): EAGVTQSPTHLIKTRGQQATLRCSPISGHTSVYWYQQALGLGLQFLLWYDEGEERNRGNFPPRFSGRQFPNYSSELNVNALELEDSALYLCASSFGRAGNTIYFGEGSWLTVV.

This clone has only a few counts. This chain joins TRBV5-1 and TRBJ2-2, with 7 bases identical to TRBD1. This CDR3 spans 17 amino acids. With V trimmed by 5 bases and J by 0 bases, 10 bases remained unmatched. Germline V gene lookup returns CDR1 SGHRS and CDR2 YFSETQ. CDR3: CASSVMGQTTNTGELFF. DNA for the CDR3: TGCGCCAGCAGTGTGATGGGACAGACTACGAACACCGGGGAGCTGTTTTTT.

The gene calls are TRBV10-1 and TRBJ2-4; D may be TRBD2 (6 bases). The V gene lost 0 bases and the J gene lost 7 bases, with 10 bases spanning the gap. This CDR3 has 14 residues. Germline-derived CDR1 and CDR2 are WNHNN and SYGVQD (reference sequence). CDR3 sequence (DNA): TGCGCCAGCAGTGAGTCCGCGGGGTTGAACATTCAGTACTTC. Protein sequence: CASSESAGLNIQYF.

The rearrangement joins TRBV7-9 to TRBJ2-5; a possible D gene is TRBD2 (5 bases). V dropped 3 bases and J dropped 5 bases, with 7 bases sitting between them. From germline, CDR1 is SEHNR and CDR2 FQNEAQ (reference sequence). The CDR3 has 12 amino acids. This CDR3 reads CASSLDWETQYF. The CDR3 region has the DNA TGTGCCAGCAGCTTGGACTGGGAGACCCAGTACTTC.

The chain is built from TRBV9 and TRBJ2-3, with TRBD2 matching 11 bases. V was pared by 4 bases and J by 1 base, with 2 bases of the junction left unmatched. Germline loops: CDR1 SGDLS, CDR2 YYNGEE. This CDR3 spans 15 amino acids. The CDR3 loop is CASSILAGGTDTQYF. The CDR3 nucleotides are TGTGCCAGCAGCATACTAGCGGGGGGCACAGATACGCAGTATTTT.

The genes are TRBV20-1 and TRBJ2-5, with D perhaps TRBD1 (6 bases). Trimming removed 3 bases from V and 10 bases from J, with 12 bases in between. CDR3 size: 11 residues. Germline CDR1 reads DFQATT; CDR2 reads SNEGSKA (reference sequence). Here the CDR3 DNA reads TGCAGTGCTAGCCTAAGGGGGAGCCAGTACTTC. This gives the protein CSASLRGSQYF.

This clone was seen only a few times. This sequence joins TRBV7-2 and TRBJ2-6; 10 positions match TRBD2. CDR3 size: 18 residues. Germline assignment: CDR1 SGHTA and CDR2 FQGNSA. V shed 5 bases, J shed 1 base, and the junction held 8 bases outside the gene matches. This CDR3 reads CASSQASGSISGANVLTF. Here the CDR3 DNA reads TGTGCCAGCAGCCAAGCTAGCGGGAGTATTTCTGGGGCCAACGTCCTGACTTTC. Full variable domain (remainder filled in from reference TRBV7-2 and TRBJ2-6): GAGVSQSPSNKVTEKGKDVELRCDPISGHTALYWYRQSLGQGLEFLIYFQGNSAPDKSGLPSDRFSAERTGGSVSTLTIQRTQQEDSAVYLCASSQASGSISGANVLTFGAGSRLTVL.

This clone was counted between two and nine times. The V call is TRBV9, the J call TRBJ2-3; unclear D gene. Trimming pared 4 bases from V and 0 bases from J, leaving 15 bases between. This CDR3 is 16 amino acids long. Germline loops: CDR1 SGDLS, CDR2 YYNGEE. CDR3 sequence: CASSPGALISTDTQYF. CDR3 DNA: TGTGCCAGCAGCCCCGGAGCGCTGATTAGCACAGATACGCAGTATTTT.

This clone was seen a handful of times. CDR3 residues: CASSPTKLDTQYF. The CDR3 DNA is TGTGCCAGCAGCCCCACTAAGTTGGATACGCAGTATTTT. The rearrangement joins TRBV6-4 to TRBJ2-3; D is undetermined. The germline V and J ends were trimmed by 6 bases and 6 bases, with 13 bases remaining between them. The CDR3 is 13 amino acids. Germline V gene lookup returns CDR1 MRHNA and CDR2 SNTAGT.